Each of the 17 T cell receptor beta chains below was sequenced from the same sample in a study of T cell responses to AZD1222 COVID-19 vaccine. Clones were sequenced by immunoSEQ multiplex PCR, and TCRdb holds only the in-frame ones, with some missing. The table has about 110,000 clones, about 92% seen once. Sample: peripheral blood, taken 28 days after the second AZD1222 dose. Receptor source: an adult who received the AZD1222 COVID-19 vaccine.

A few counts support this clone. Other DNA sequences within the sample encode an identical CDR3. The chain joins TRBV18 to TRBJ1-1; the D gene is possibly TRBD1 (5 bases). CDR1 and CDR2 (germline): KGHSH, LQKENI. The CDR3 loop spans 13 amino acids. Between the trimmed V and J ends, which lost 5 bases and 1 base, there was a span of 8 bases. The CDR3 DNA sequence: TGTGCCAGCTCAGTGCAGGGGAACACTGAAGCTTTCTTT. This encodes CASSVQGNTEAFF.

The chain recombines TRBV3-1 (or the pseudogene TRBV3-2) with TRBJ2-1; TRBD2 aligns across 13 bases. The CDR3 is 18 amino acids. After removal of 0 bases from V and 2 bases from J, the junction contained 4 bases not matched to a gene. Germline V CDR1 and CDR2: LGHDT, YNNKEL (reference sequence). The CDR3 coding sequence is TGTGCCAGCAGCCAAGACCATACTAGCGGGGGGGCCTACAATGAGCAGTTCTTC. This translates into CASSQDHTSGGAYNEQFF.

The rearrangement links TRBV10-2 to TRBJ2-7; D possibly matches TRBD1 or TRBD2 (5 bases each). V dropped 6 bases and J dropped 7 bases, with 16 bases sitting between them. The CDR3 covers 13 residues. Germline V gives CDR1 WSHSY, CDR2 SAAADI. The CDR3 here is CASSPGPPKEQYF. In DNA form, the CDR3 reads TGCGCCAGCAGCCCGGGACCCCCAAAGGAGCAGTACTTC.

This sequence joins TRBV23-1 and TRBJ2-1, with 7 bases fitting TRBD1. TRBV23-1 qualifies as an ORF whose function is uncertain. The CDR3 is 15 amino acids. After removal of 4 bases from V and 5 bases from J, the junction contained 8 bases not matched to a gene. CDR3 sequence: CASSPTGCRDNEQFF. The CDR3 DNA sequence: TGCGCCAGCAGTCCGACAGGGTGTAGGGACAATGAGCAGTTCTTC.

The chain couples TRBV11-2 to TRBJ2-7; no firm D call. Germline V gene sequence: CDR1 SGHAT, CDR2 FQNNGV. V was pared by 1 base and J by 2 bases, with 3 bases between. The CDR3 has 12 amino acids. The CDR3: CASSLVPYEQYF. The CDR3 region has the DNA TGTGCCAGCAGCTTAGTCCCCTACGAGCAGTACTTC.

This rearrangement joins TRBV11-2 to TRBJ2-1; possibly TRBD2 for D (7 bases). This CDR3 is 14 amino acids long. Germline CDR1 reads SGHAT; CDR2 reads FQNNGV. With 2 bases removed from V and 9 bases from J, the gap between germline ends came to 14 bases. As DNA, the CDR3 is TGTGCCAGCAGCTTAAAGACGGGGGGCATTGAGCAGTTCTTC. It yields the protein CASSLKTGGIEQFF.

This chain connects TRBV6-6 to TRBJ1-5; D gene unclear. V was cut by 6 bases and J by 0 bases, with 9 bases left in between. Germline assignment: CDR1 MNHNY and CDR2 SVGAGI (reference sequence). The CDR3 loop spans 14 amino acids. The chain's CDR3 is CASSLRISNQPQHF. The CDR3, as DNA: TGTGCCAGCAGCCTACGGATTAGCAATCAGCCCCAGCATTTT.

The CDR3 spells CASSTSGTYNEQFF. CDR3 nucleotides: TGTGCCAGCTCGACTAGCGGGACCTACAATGAGCAGTTCTTC. V and J are TRBV4-2 and TRBJ2-1; 11 bases map to TRBD2. The trim removed 8 bases at V and 2 bases at J, leaving 2 bases unmatched. The CDR3 length is 14 residues. CDR1 and CDR2 from the germline V gene are LGHNA and YNFKEQ.

V usage is TRBV4-1 and J usage is TRBJ2-5; 8 bases line up with TRBD2. The germline V gene has CDR1 MGHRA and CDR2 YSYEKL. Germline trimming cut 1 base from V and 5 bases from J; bases unmatched to any gene: 6. The CDR3 length is 15 residues. CDR3 DNA sequence: TGCGCCAGCAGCCAAGGCAGCGGGGGAAGGGAGACCCAGTACTTC. It specifies CASSQGSGGRETQYF.

The genes are TRBV28 and TRBJ1-2; D remains ambiguous. This CDR3 contains 13 residues. Germline values: CDR1 MDHEN, CDR2 SYDVKM. Deletions cut 1 base from V and 7 bases from J, with 10 bases between. The CDR3 is CASSLFRGGGYTF. DNA of the CDR3: TGTGCCAGCAGTTTATTTAGAGGTGGTGGCTACACCTTC.

The CDR3 DNA is TGTGCCAGCCGACTAGCGATCACAGATACGCAGTATTTT. Translation: CASRLAITDTQYF. The V and J genes are TRBV2 and TRBJ2-3; 8 bases fit TRBD2. Losses at the gene ends were 8 bases for V and 2 bases for J; bases not matched to a gene: 3. This CDR3 has 13 amino acids. Germline V gene lookup returns CDR1 SNHLY and CDR2 FYNNEI.

The chain joins TRBV10-3 to TRBJ1-2; 9 bases match TRBD1. Unmatched junction bases numbered 11, after V lost 5 bases and J lost 4 bases. The germline V gene encodes CDR1 ENHRY and CDR2 SYGVKD. The CDR3 consists of 16 residues. The CDR3 nucleotides are TGTGCCATCAGTTCAACAACAGGGGGCGGTTCCTATGGCTACACCTTC. Translation gives CAISSTTGGGSYGYTF.

This rearrangement joins TRBV6-1 to TRBJ1-6; D is possibly TRBD1 (5 bases). There are 16 residues in the CDR3. Germline CDR1 reads MNHNS; CDR2 reads SASEGT. V was pared by 0 bases and J by 4 bases, with 10 bases between. DNA for the CDR3: TGTGCCAGCAGTGAAGCATTCAGACAGTATAATTCACCCCTCCACTTT. It yields the protein CASSEAFRQYNSPLHF.

DNA for the CDR3: TGCGCCAGCAGCTTGCGACGATCCGGTGGGGAGACCCAGTACTTC. Residues: CASSLRRSGGETQYF. The gene calls are TRBV5-1 and TRBJ2-5; D remains ambiguous. The germline V gene encodes CDR1 SGHRS and CDR2 YFSETQ. Trimming removed 1 base from V and 5 bases from J, with 15 bases in between. This CDR3 spans 15 amino acids.

The chain employs TRBV5-6 and TRBJ2-5; 8 bases match TRBD1. Unmatched junction bases numbered 5, after V lost 7 bases and J lost 3 bases. The V gene's germline CDR1 is SGHDT and CDR2 YYEEEE. This CDR3 is built from 13 residues. The CDR3 is CASLLTGEETQYF. The CDR3, as DNA: TGTGCCAGCCTATTGACAGGGGAAGAGACCCAGTACTTC.

The chain recombines TRBV5-8 with TRBJ2-6, with D possibly matching TRBD2 (5 bases). CDR1 is SGHTS, CDR2 YDEGEE, per germline. V lost 0 bases and J 2 bases, leaving 9 bases between the germline ends. The CDR3 runs 16 residues. The CDR3: CASSLGGLAGANVLTF. In nucleotides, the CDR3 is TGTGCCAGCAGCTTGGGAGGGTTGGCTGGGGCCAACGTCCTGACTTTC.

This rearrangement joins TRBV4-1 to TRBJ2-1, with 10 bases identical to TRBD2. The junction had 11 bases not matched to a gene; V was cut back by 3 bases and J by 3 bases. Germline V gives CDR1 MGHRA, CDR2 YSYEKL. This CDR3 is built from 18 residues. This chain's CDR3 is CASSHGVKLAGFYNEQFF. CDR3 DNA: TGCGCCAGCAGCCATGGGGTCAAACTAGCGGGGTTCTACAATGAGCAGTTCTTC.